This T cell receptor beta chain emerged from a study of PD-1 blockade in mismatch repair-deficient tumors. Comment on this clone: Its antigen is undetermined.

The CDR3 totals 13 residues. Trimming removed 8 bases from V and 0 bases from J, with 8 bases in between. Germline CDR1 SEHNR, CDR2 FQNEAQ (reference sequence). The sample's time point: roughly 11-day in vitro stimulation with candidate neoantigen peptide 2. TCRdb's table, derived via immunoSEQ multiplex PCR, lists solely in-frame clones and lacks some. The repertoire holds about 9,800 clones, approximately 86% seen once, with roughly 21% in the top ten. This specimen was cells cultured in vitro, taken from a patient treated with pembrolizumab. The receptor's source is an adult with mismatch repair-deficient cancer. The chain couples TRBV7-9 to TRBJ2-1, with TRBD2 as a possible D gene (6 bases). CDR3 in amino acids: CASLADSYNEQFF. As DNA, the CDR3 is TGTGCCAGCTTAGCGGACTCCTACAATGAGCAGTTCTTC.